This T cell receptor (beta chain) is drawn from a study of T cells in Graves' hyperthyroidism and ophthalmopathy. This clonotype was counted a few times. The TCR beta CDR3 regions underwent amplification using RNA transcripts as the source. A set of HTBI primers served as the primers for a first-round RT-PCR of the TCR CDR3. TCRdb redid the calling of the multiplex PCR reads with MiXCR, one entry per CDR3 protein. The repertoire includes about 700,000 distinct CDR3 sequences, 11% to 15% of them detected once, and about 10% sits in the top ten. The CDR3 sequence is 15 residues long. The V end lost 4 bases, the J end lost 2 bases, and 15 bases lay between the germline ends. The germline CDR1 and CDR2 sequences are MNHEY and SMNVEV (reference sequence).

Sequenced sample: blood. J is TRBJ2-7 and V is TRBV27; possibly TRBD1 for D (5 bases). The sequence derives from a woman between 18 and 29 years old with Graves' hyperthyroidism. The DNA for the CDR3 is TGTGCCAGCAGTTCCCTGACAGATTCTACCTACGAGCAGTACTTC. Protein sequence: CASSSLTDSTYEQYF.